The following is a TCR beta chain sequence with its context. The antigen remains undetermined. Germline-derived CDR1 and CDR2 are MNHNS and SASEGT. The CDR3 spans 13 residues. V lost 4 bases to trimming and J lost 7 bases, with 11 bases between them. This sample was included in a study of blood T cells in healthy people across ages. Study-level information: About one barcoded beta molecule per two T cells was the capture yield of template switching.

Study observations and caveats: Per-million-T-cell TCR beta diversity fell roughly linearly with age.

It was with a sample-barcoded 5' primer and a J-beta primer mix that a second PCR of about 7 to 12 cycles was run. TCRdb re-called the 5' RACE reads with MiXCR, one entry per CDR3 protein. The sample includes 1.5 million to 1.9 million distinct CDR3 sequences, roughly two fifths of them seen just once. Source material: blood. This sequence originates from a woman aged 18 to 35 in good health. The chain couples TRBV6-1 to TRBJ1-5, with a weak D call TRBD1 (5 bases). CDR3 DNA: TGTGCCAGCAGTGGCAGGAGGGACCAGCCCCAGCATTTT. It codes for CASSGRRDQPQHF.